This is a list of T cell receptor beta chains from one sample in a study of cytomegalovirus exposure and HLA in healthy donors. This table comes from immunoSEQ multiplex PCR, and its TCRdb copy is limited to in-frame clones, with some not included. The sample lists more than 95,000 clones, about a tenth occurring once. Sequencing was done on a sample of PBMCs. The receptors here all came from a man aged 35-49 years in good health and CMV-seropositive. Both conserved end residues are trimmed from each CDR3. Each record gives: V gene, J gene, CDR3 protein.

V gene: TRBV15; J gene: TRBJ1-1; CDR3 protein: ATSRGPSTQAF
V gene: TRBV23-1; J gene: TRBJ2-3; CDR3 protein: ASSQSMAGIVADTQY
V gene: TRBV2; J gene: TRBJ1-4; CDR3 protein: AISQGDEKLF
V gene: TRBV6-1; J gene: TRBJ2-1; CDR3 protein: ASSDWSSYNEQF
V gene: TRBV5-1; J gene: TRBJ2-7; CDR3 protein: ASSLGGTGVHEQY
V gene: TRBV4-2; J gene: TRBJ2-1; CDR3 protein: ASSQVRGTHNEQF
V gene: TRBV4-3; J gene: TRBJ2-2; CDR3 protein: ASSQVQAGDTGELF
V gene: TRBV4-2; J gene: TRBJ1-2; CDR3 protein: ASSQDQAYGYT
V gene: TRBV13; J gene: TRBJ1-2; CDR3 protein: ASSLGQGASWLYGYT
V gene: TRBV7-9; J gene: TRBJ1-4; CDR3 protein: ASSPAGSPPREKLF
V gene: TRBV5-1; J gene: TRBJ2-7; CDR3 protein: ASSLERWSSYEQY
V gene: TRBV7-8; J gene: TRBJ1-5; CDR3 protein: ASSYGGNQPQH
V gene: TRBV7-9; J gene: TRBJ1-2; CDR3 protein: ASSLRDSPYGYT
V gene: TRBV11-3; J gene: TRBJ2-1; CDR3 protein: ASSFNSLNEQF
V gene: TRBV7-9; J gene: TRBJ2-7; CDR3 protein: ASSLGTDTYEQY
V gene: TRBV9; J gene: TRBJ2-1; CDR3 protein: ASSSPGLAGWNEQF
V gene: TRBV9; J gene: TRBJ2-3; CDR3 protein: ASSVVTSGSLATQY
V gene: TRBV4-1; J gene: TRBJ2-2; CDR3 protein: ASSGAGTSFPGELF
V gene: TRBV6-1; J gene: TRBJ2-2; CDR3 protein: ASSVPARMNTGELF
V gene: TRBV4-2; J gene: TRBJ2-7; CDR3 protein: ASSQGDLAGVNEQY
V gene: TRBV5-4; J gene: TRBJ2-3; CDR3 protein: ASSLAGEDTQY
V gene: TRBV7-9; J gene: TRBJ1-1; CDR3 protein: ASIGGARRNTEAF
V gene: TRBV14; J gene: TRBJ2-6; CDR3 protein: ASSQVRVFNSGANVLT
V gene: TRBV6-6; J gene: TRBJ2-5; CDR3 protein: ASREANQETQY
V gene: TRBV28; J gene: .; CDR3 protein: ASSTNRATYEQY
V gene: TRBV10-3; J gene: TRBJ2-3; CDR3 protein: AIRQGQSTDTQY
V gene: TRBV5-8; J gene: TRBJ2-7; CDR3 protein: ASSLSNYEQY
V gene: TRBV10-3; J gene: TRBJ1-2; CDR3 protein: AISGIGRGTNGYT
V gene: TRBV18; J gene: TRBJ2-5; CDR3 protein: ASSPGTPQETQY
V gene: TRBV2; J gene: TRBJ1-5; CDR3 protein: ASRMGQTSNQPQH
V gene: TRBV11-2; J gene: TRBJ2-7; CDR3 protein: ASSPHRVGGSYEQY
V gene: TRBV7-3; J gene: TRBJ2-7; CDR3 protein: ASSLGQGLHYEQY
V gene: TRBV5-1; J gene: TRBJ1-2; CDR3 protein: ASSFDGQAGYGYT
V gene: TRBV5-4; J gene: TRBJ1-3; CDR3 protein: ASSWTGGRAGNTIY
V gene: TRBV28; J gene: TRBJ2-5; CDR3 protein: ASSLSQLADQETQY
V gene: TRBV27; J gene: TRBJ2-5; CDR3 protein: ASRTIRGPVWETQY
V gene: TRBV14; J gene: TRBJ2-2; CDR3 protein: ASSLSWSVGELF
V gene: TRBV10-3; J gene: TRBJ1-5; CDR3 protein: AIQTGEDQPQH
V gene: TRBV11-3; J gene: TRBJ2-5; CDR3 protein: ASTLTNSRDYQETQY
V gene: TRBV9; J gene: TRBJ2-7; CDR3 protein: ASSVLAGSSSYEQY
V gene: TRBV19; J gene: TRBJ2-5; CDR3 protein: ASSIERERTQY